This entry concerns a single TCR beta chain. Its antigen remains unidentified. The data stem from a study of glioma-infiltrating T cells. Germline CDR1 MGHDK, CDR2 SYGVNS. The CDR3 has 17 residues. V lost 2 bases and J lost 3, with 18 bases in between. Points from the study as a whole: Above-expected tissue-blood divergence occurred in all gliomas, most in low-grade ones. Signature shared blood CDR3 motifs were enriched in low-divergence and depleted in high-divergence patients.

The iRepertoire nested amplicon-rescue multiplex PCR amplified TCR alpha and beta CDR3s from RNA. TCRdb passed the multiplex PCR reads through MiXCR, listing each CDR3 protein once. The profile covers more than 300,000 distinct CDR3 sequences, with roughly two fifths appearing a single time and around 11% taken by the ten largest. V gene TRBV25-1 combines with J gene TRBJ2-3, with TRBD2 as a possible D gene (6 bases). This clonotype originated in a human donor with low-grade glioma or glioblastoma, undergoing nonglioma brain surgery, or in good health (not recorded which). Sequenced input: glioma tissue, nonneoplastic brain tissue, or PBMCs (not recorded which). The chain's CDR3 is CASSERASVRMTDTQYF. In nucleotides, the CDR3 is TGTGCCAGCAGTGAACGGGCTAGCGTGAGGATGACAGATACGCAGTATTTT.